This T cell receptor (beta chain) was documented in a study of control samples from healthy donors and cancer patients. The ends were cut back, 5 bases at V and 0 bases at J, with 9 bases in the middle. Germline lookup yields CDR1 MDHEN and CDR2 SYDVKM. The CDR3 covers 14 residues. Data came from immunoSEQ multiplex PCR; TCRdb stores just in-frame clones and leaves some out. This sample has about 130,000 clones, with approximately 89% found just once. V gene TRBV28 combines with J gene TRBJ2-3; no definite D call. The sample taken for sequencing was PBMCs. This TCR was sampled from a middle-aged man with head and neck cancer. The CDR3 here is CASSIPSSTDTQYF. In nucleotides, the CDR3 is TGTGCCAGCAGTATTCCCTCGAGCACAGATACGCAGTATTTT. Complete variable domain (other parts from reference TRBV28 and TRBJ2-3): DVKVTQSSRYLVKRTGEKVFLECVQDMDHENMFWYRQDPGLGLRLIYFSYDVKMKEKGDIPEGYSVSREKKERFSLILESASTNQTSMYLCASSIPSSTDTQYFGPGTRLTVL.